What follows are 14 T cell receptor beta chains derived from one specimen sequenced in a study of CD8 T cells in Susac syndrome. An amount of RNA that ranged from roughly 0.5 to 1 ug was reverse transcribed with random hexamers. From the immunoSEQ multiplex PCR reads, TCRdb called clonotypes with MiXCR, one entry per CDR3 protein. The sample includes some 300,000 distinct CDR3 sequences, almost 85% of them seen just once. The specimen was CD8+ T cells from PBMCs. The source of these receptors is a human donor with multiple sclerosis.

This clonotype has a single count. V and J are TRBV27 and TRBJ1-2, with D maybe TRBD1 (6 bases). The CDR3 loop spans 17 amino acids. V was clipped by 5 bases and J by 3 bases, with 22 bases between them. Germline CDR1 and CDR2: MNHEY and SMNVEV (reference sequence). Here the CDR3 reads CASSPLGGENPYYGYTF. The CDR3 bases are TGTGCCAGCAGTCCCCTGGGGGGCGAGAATCCCTACTATGGCTACACCTTC.

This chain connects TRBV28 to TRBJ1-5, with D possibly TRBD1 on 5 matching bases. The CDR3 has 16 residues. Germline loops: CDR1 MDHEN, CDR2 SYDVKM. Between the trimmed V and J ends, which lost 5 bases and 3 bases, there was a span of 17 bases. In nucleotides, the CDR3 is TGTGCCAGCAGTCCCGTTGGGGCCCGAAACAATCAGCCCCAGCATTTT. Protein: CASSPVGARNNQPQHF.

The chain's CDR3 is CAWSEGAGQARGYTF. The CDR3 DNA reads TGTGCCTGGAGTGAAGGGGCAGGACAGGCAAGGGGCTACACCTTC. The chain carries TRBV30 and TRBJ1-2; 7 bases line up with TRBD1. Per germline, CDR1 GTSNPN and CDR2 SVGIG (reference sequence). V gave up 1 base and J gave up 8 bases; unmatched junction bases: 13. The CDR3 runs to 15 residues. The entire variable domain, with the rest obtained from reference TRBV30 and TRBJ1-2, is as follows: SQTIHQWPATLVQPVGSPLSLECTVEGTSNPNLYWYRQAAGRGLQLLFYSVGIGQISSEVPQNLSASRPQDRQFILSSKKLLLSDSGFYLCAWSEGAGQARGYTFGSGTRLTVV.

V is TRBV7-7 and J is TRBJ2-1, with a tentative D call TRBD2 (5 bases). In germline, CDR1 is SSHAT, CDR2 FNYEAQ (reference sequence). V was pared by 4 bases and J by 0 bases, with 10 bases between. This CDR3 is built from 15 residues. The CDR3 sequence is CASSSQSGSYNEQFF. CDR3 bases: TGTGCCAGCAGCTCCCAGAGCGGCTCCTACAATGAGCAGTTCTTC.

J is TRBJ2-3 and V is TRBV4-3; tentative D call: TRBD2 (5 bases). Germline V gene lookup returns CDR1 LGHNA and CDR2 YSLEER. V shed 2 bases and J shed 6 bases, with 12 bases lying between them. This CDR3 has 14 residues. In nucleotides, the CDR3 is TGCGCCAGCAGCCAATCACTAGGCTCCGATACGCAGTATTTT. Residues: CASSQSLGSDTQYF.

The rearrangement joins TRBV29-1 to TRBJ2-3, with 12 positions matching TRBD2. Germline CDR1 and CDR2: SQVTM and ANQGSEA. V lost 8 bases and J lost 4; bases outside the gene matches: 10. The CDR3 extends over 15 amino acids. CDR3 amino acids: CSPYSTSGSPDTQYF. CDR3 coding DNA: TGCAGCCCATACTCGACTAGCGGGAGTCCAGATACGCAGTATTTT.

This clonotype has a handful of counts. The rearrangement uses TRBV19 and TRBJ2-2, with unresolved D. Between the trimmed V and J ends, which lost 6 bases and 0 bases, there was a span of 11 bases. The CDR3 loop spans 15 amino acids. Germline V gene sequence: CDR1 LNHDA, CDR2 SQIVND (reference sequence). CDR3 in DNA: TGTGCCAGTAGCCCGACTGGGTCGAACACCGGGGAGCTGTTTTTT. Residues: CASSPTGSNTGELFF.

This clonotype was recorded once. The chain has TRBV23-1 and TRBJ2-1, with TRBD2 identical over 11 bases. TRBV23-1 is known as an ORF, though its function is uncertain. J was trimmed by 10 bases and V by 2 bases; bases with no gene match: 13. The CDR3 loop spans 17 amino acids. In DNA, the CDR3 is TGCGCCAGCAGTCAAAAGTTGGTAGCGGGAGGGCCACGGGAGCAGTTCTTC. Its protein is CASSQKLVAGGPREQFF.

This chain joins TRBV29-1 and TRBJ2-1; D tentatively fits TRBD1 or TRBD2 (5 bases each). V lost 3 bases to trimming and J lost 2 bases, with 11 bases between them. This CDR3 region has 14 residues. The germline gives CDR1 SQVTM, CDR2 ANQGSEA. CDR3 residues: CSVDGGAAYNEQFF. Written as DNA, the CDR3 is TGCAGCGTTGATGGGGGAGCGGCCTACAATGAGCAGTTCTTC.

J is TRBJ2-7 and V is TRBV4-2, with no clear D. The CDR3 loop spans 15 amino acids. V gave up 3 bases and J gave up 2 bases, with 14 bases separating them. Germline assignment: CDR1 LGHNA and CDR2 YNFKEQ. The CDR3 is CASSHLRLAPYEQYF. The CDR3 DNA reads TGTGCCAGCAGCCACTTAAGACTTGCTCCCTACGAGCAGTACTTC.

CDR3 loop: CASSYSKGQENEQFF. CDR3 in DNA: TGTGCCAGCAGTTACTCGAAAGGACAGGAAAATGAGCAGTTCTTC. This chain uses TRBV6-6 with TRBJ2-1; TRBD1 matches at 7 bases. This CDR3 has 15 amino acids. The V gene's germline CDR1 is MNHNY and CDR2 SVGAGI (reference sequence). V dropped 0 bases and J dropped 7; count of bases not matched to a gene: 6.

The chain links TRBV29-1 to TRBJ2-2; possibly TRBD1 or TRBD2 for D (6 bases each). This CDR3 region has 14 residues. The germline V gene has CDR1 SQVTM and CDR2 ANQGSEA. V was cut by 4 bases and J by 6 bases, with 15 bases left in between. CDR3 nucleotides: TGCAGCGTTGCCCGCTCGGGGGCGGCCGGGGAGCTGTTTTTT. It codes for CSVARSGAAGELFF.

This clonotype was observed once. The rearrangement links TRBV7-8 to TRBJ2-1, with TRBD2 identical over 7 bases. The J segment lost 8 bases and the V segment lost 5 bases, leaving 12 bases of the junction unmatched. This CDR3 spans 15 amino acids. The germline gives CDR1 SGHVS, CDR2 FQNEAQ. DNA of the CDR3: TGTGCCAGCAGCGACACTAGCGACCCCTGGGATGAGCAGTTCTTC. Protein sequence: CASSDTSDPWDEQFF.

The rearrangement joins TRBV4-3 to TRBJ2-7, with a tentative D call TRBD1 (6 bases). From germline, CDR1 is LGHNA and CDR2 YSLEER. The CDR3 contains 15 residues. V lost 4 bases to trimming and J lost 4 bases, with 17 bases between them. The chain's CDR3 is CASSPAPAGVYEQYF. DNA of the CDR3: TGCGCCAGCAGCCCGGCCCCGGCAGGGGTGTACGAGCAGTACTTC.